A selection of T cell receptor beta chains follows, all from one sample in a study of blood T cells in healthy people across ages. Each CDR3 protein gets one entry after TCRdb re-called the 5' RACE reads with MiXCR. Of more than 700,000 distinct CDR3 sequences in the sample, about 55% were seen once. Material: blood. All receptors derive from an older man in good health. Each CDR3 is given with its conserved first and last residue. Fields, in order: J gene, clone size, V gene, D gene, CDR3 DNA, CDR3 protein. D genes are given only for firm matches. Clone size is shown for a subset of rows, as once, few, many or a class of expanded clone.

J: TRBJ2-4
size: NA
V: TRBV5-1
D: TRBD2
DNA: TGCGCCAGCAGCTTGGTAGCAATGGGACTACCAAACATTCAGTACTTC
CDR3: CASSLVAMGLPNIQYF

J: TRBJ1-1
size: NA
V: TRBV9
D: NA
DNA: TGTGCCAGCACCCGGGGGGCAGCGAACACTGAAGCTTTCTTT
CDR3: CASTRGAANTEAFF

J: TRBJ2-1
size: NA
V: TRBV27
D: NA
DNA: TGTGCCAGCAGTTCCCACCTGAGGGGGGAGCAGTTCTTC
CDR3: CASSSHLRGEQFF

J: TRBJ2-7
size: few
V: TRBV9
D: TRBD1
DNA: TGTGCCAGCAGCTCGCACCCGACAGGGAAGAGCTACGAGCAGTACTTC
CDR3: CASSSHPTGKSYEQYF

J: TRBJ2-1
size: NA
V: TRBV11-2
D: NA
DNA: TGTGCCGGGAGGGGGGAGAATGAACAGTTCTTC
CDR3: CAGRGENEQFF

J: TRBJ2-7
size: NA
V: TRBV28
D: TRBD2
DNA: TGTGCCAGCAGTCCACCGGGACTAGCGGGAGCGGTCTACGAGCAGTACTTC
CDR3: CASSPPGLAGAVYEQYF

J: TRBJ2-1
size: NA
V: TRBV5-1
D: TRBD2
DNA: TGCGCCAGCAGCTTTGGGTCTAGCGGGTTTAATGAGCAGTTCTTC
CDR3: CASSFGSSGFNEQFF

J: TRBJ2-1
size: NA
V: TRBV24-1
D: TRBD2
DNA: TGTGCCACCAGTGATGGGCTAGCGGGAAGCTACAATGAGCAGTTCTTC
CDR3: CATSDGLAGSYNEQFF

J: TRBJ1-5
size: NA
V: TRBV5-1
D: NA
DNA: TGCGCCAGCAGCTTGGATTATGCTTTACCAAAGCATTTT
CDR3: CASSLDYALPKHF

J: TRBJ1-2
size: NA
V: TRBV11-2
D: NA
DNA: TGTGCCAGCAGCTTAGCCCTTGATGGGAGCTTCTACGGCTACACCTTC
CDR3: CASSLALDGSFYGYTF

J: TRBJ2-3
size: NA
V: TRBV18
D: NA
DNA: TGTGCCAGCTCACCTGGGTCAGGGAACAGATACGCGTATTTT
CDR3: CASSPGSGNRYAYF

J: TRBJ1-2
size: few
V: TRBV7-3
D: NA
DNA: TGTGCCAGCAGCTTACAACAGTCGGATGGCTACACCTTC
CDR3: CASSLQQSDGYTF

J: TRBJ2-1
size: NA
V: TRBV5-6
D: TRBD2
DNA: TGTGCCAGCAGCTTGAGGCTAGCGGGAATGAATGAGCAGTTCTTC
CDR3: CASSLRLAGMNEQFF

J: TRBJ2-3
size: NA
V: TRBV12-3/TRBV12-4
D: TRBD1
DNA: TGTGCCAGCAGTTCGGGACAGGGGGTACGATACGCGTATTTT
CDR3: CASSSGQGVRYAYF

J: TRBJ2-1
size: NA
V: TRBV6-2/TRBV6-3
D: TRBD2
DNA: TGTGCCAGCAGTACCACAGCGGGAGGGCCCAATGAGCAGTTCTTC
CDR3: CASSTTAGGPNEQFF

J: TRBJ2-4
size: NA
V: TRBV2
D: NA
DNA: TGTGCCAGCAGTGGTTCCGACTGGGAGCAGTACTTC
CDR3: CASSGSDWEQYF

J: TRBJ2-7
size: few
V: TRBV7-8
D: NA
DNA: TGTGCCAGCAGCTTAGCCCCCAACCCAGTGCCCTACGAGCAGTACTTC
CDR3: CASSLAPNPVPYEQYF

J: TRBJ2-3
size: few
V: TRBV6-2/TRBV6-3
D: NA
DNA: TGTGCCAGCAGTTACTCTAGAGGCGGGACAGATACGCAGTATTTT
CDR3: CASSYSRGGTDTQYF

J: TRBJ1-2
size: NA
V: TRBV10-3
D: TRBD1
DNA: TGTGCCATCACCGAGGACAGGGGGTTGGGTGGCTACACCTTC
CDR3: CAITEDRGLGGYTF

J: TRBJ2-1
size: NA
V: TRBV9
D: TRBD2
DNA: TGTGCCAGCAGCGTAGCTCTCGCTAGCGGGCCCCACAATGAGCAGTTCTTC
CDR3: CASSVALASGPHNEQFF

J: TRBJ2-7
size: few
V: TRBV29-1
D: TRBD2
DNA: TGCAGCGTTGCGGGACTAGCGGCCTACGAGCAGTACTTC
CDR3: CSVAGLAAYEQYF

J: TRBJ2-1
size: NA
V: TRBV15
D: NA
DNA: TGTGCCACCAGCAGACGGAAGGGGGAGGGCTCCTACAATGAGCAGTTCTTC
CDR3: CATSRRKGEGSYNEQFF

J: TRBJ1-2
size: NA
V: TRBV5-1
D: NA
DNA: TGCGCCAGCAGCTCGCCCGGGGCGTGTGGCTACACCTTC
CDR3: CASSSPGACGYTF

J: TRBJ1-5
size: NA
V: TRBV10-3
D: TRBD1
DNA: TGTGCCACCGCCTGGGACAGGGAATCAAATCAGCCCCAGCATTTT
CDR3: CATAWDRESNQPQHF

J: TRBJ2-3
size: NA
V: TRBV20-1
D: NA
DNA: TGCAGTGCGGAAACTAGCTCTAGCACAGATACGCAGTATTTT
CDR3: CSAETSSSTDTQYF

J: TRBJ2-1
size: NA
V: TRBV2
D: NA
DNA: TGTGCCAGCAGTGGTACCGGGACAAGGAATGAGCAGTTCTTC
CDR3: CASSGTGTRNEQFF

J: TRBJ2-7
size: NA
V: TRBV6-5
D: NA
DNA: TGTGCCAGCAGTTACCAGGGGAGCTCCTACGAGCAGTACTTC
CDR3: CASSYQGSSYEQYF

J: TRBJ1-1
size: few
V: TRBV5-1
D: NA
DNA: TGCGCCAGCGCATCGGACGGGGTAACCACTGAAGCTTTCTTT
CDR3: CASASDGVTTEAFF

J: TRBJ2-3
size: NA
V: TRBV13
D: TRBD2
DNA: TGTGCCAGCAGCTTAGTATCCGAGCGGGAGTCAGAAACAGATACGCAGTATTTT
CDR3: CASSLVSERESETDTQYF

J: TRBJ2-7
size: NA
V: TRBV20-1
D: TRBD2
DNA: TGCAGTGCTCACACTAGCGGGGAGAGCTCCTACGAGCAGTACTTC
CDR3: CSAHTSGESSYEQYF

J: TRBJ2-7
size: NA
V: TRBV6-1
D: TRBD1
DNA: TGTGCCAGCAGGGCACCGGGACAGGGTACCTACGAGCAGTACTTC
CDR3: CASRAPGQGTYEQYF

J: TRBJ1-1
size: NA
V: TRBV20-1
D: NA
DNA: TGCACCCTGGGGGGGGTCACTGAAGCTTTCTTT
CDR3: CTLGGVTEAFF

J: TRBJ2-7
size: NA
V: TRBV4-3
D: NA
DNA: TGCGCCAGCAGCCAAGATCCGGGTGGGATCTACGAGCAGTACTTC
CDR3: CASSQDPGGIYEQYF

J: TRBJ2-7
size: NA
V: TRBV20-1
D: TRBD2
DNA: TGCAGTGCTAGCGCACTGGCGGGAGGCAGCGGTGAGCAGTACTTC
CDR3: CSASALAGGSGEQYF

J: TRBJ2-3
size: NA
V: TRBV12-3/TRBV12-4
D: TRBD1
DNA: TGTGCCAGCAGTTCTACAATAGGGGACAGATACGCGTATTTT
CDR3: CASSSTIGDRYAYF

J: TRBJ2-7
size: NA
V: TRBV11-2
D: NA
DNA: TGTGCCAGCAGCTCACTTCGAGGAAGGGATAGCCACGAGCAGTACTTC
CDR3: CASSSLRGRDSHEQYF

J: TRBJ2-3
size: NA
V: TRBV2
D: NA
DNA: TGTGCCAGCAGTGAGGGGGGGCCGGCAGATACGCAGTATTTT
CDR3: CASSEGGPADTQYF

J: TRBJ2-1
size: many
V: TRBV3-1
D: TRBD2
DNA: TGTGCCAGCAGCCAAGATATGAGCGGGAGGCCCTACAATGAGCAGTTCTTC
CDR3: CASSQDMSGRPYNEQFF

J: TRBJ2-3
size: NA
V: TRBV6-6
D: NA
DNA: TGTGCCAGCAGTTCGACATCACAGGGTAGCGCAGATACGCAGTATTTT
CDR3: CASSSTSQGSADTQYF

J: TRBJ2-7
size: NA
V: TRBV15
D: TRBD2
DNA: TGTGCCACCATCAGAGAAGCGGGAGACCCCACCTACGAGCAGTACTTC
CDR3: CATIREAGDPTYEQYF

J: TRBJ2-5
size: NA
V: TRBV7-9
D: NA
DNA: TGTGCCAGCAGCTTAAACACCCAAGAGACCCAGTACTTC
CDR3: CASSLNTQETQYF

J: TRBJ2-5
size: NA
V: TRBV14
D: NA
DNA: TGTGCCAGCAGCCAAGTTCGAGGGACCCAAGAGACCCAGTACTTC
CDR3: CASSQVRGTQETQYF